Each of the 22 T cell receptor beta chains below was sequenced from the same sample in a study of T cell repertoires in cytomegalovirus infection. Via MiXCR, TCRdb re-called the reads, giving one row per CDR3 protein. The sample lists about 890,000 distinct CDR3 sequences; roughly 30% were seen once. These receptors are not linked to any known antigen. The sequenced sample was cultured CD8+ T cells from PBMCs, obtained from culture after CMV antigen stimulation. Receptors originate from a human donor in good health (CMV status not recorded). Some clones in this sample may be carry-over from other donors' samples.

This clonotype was observed once. V and J are TRBV20-1 and TRBJ2-1; D gene unclear. The CDR3 spans 13 residues. CDR1 is DFQATT and CDR2 is SNEGSKA in the germline V gene (reference sequence). Trimming took off 6 bases at V and 8 bases at J, with 17 bases between the two ends. DNA of the CDR3: TGCAGTGCCCCTTTGGGTCTCGTCGATGAGCAGTTCTTC. It codes for CSAPLGLVDEQFF.

The rearrangement links TRBV12-3 or TRBV12-4 to TRBJ2-1; 8 bases align to TRBD1. V dropped 7 bases and J dropped 6; count of bases not matched to a gene: 11. The CDR3 sequence is 15 residues long. The chain's CDR3 is CASISTGGPLNEQFF. CDR3 sequence (DNA): TGTGCCAGCATTTCTACAGGGGGGCCCCTCAATGAGCAGTTCTTC.

The chain employs TRBV14 and TRBJ1-3; 9 bases are a match to TRBD1. The CDR3 extends over 15 amino acids. CDR1 is SGHDN and CDR2 is FVKESK in the germline V gene. V was pared by 3 bases and J by 3 bases, with 3 bases of the junction left unmatched. As DNA, the CDR3 is TGTGCCAGCAGCCAGGGACAGGGCCGTGGAAACACCATATATTTT. This gives the protein CASSQGQGRGNTIYF. Combining the CDR3 with reference TRBV14 and TRBJ1-3 gives the whole variable domain EAGVTQFPSHSVIEKGQTVTLRCDPISGHDNLYWYRRVMGKEIKFLLHFVKESKQDESGMPNNRFLAERTGGTYSTLKVQPAELEDSGVYFCASSQGQGRGNTIYFGEGSWLTVV.

The V gene is TRBV10-3, the J gene TRBJ2-7; maybe TRBD1 (6 bases). Germline V gene lookup returns CDR1 ENHRY and CDR2 SYGVKD. This CDR3 has 13 amino acids. V was shortened by 4 bases and J by 5 bases, with 12 bases between the two germline ends. This CDR3 reads CAISVNRVDEQYF. DNA of the CDR3: TGTGCCATCAGTGTGAACAGGGTGGACGAGCAGTACTTC.

This clonotype showed up just a few times. The chain couples TRBV5-5 to TRBJ1-2; maybe TRBD1 (6 bases). Per germline, CDR1 SGHKS and CDR2 YYEKEE (reference sequence). The CDR3 consists of 16 residues. V gave up 1 base and J gave up 4 bases, with 17 bases separating them. CDR3 bases: TGTGCCAGCAGCTTGATACCCACAGGGTTTTCCTATGGCTACACCTTC. Amino acids: CASSLIPTGFSYGYTF.

This clonotype was counted between two and nine times. V is TRBV29-1 and J is TRBJ2-1; 7 bases align to TRBD2. The CDR3 contains 16 residues. Germline values: CDR1 SQVTM, CDR2 ANQGSEA. After removal of 8 bases from V and 5 bases from J, the junction contained 18 bases not matched to a gene. In nucleotides, the CDR3 is TGCAGCCTTCGGAGGGGAGCGGGGAGCGGGGACAATGAGCAGTTCTTC. It codes for CSLRRGAGSGDNEQFF.

The chain is built from TRBV20-1 and TRBJ2-7; no clear D. Germline lookup yields CDR1 DFQATT and CDR2 SNEGSKA (reference sequence). Trimming removed 0 bases at V and 2 bases at J, with 8 bases between. CDR3 length: 13 amino acids. CDR3 protein: CSAREGSTYEQYF. The CDR3 DNA is TGCAGTGCTAGAGAGGGCAGTACCTACGAGCAGTACTTC.

The CDR3 sequence: CASSLLALYNEQFF. The CDR3, as DNA: TGTGCCAGCAGTTTACTAGCTTTGTACAATGAGCAGTTCTTC. V is TRBV28 and J is TRBJ2-1; the D gene is possibly TRBD2 (5 bases). V lost 2 bases and J 4 bases, leaving 9 bases between the germline ends. The CDR3 runs to 14 residues. Germline V gene data show CDR1 as MDHEN and CDR2 as SYDVKM. The entire variable domain, with the rest obtained from reference TRBV28 and TRBJ2-1, is as follows: DVKVTQSSRYLVKRTGEKVFLECVQDMDHENMFWYRQDPGLGLRLIYFSYDVKMKEKGDIPEGYSVSREKKERFSLILESASTNQTSMYLCASSLLALYNEQFFGPGTRLTVL.

This chain connects TRBV29-1 to TRBJ2-3, with D possibly being TRBD1 (6 bases). Germline V lookup: CDR1 SQVTM, CDR2 ANQGSEA. V was shortened by 6 bases and J by 5 bases, with 9 bases between the two germline ends. This CDR3 is 11 amino acids long. CDR3 in amino acids: CSVPQGDTQYF. The CDR3 DNA reads as TGCAGCGTCCCACAGGGAGATACGCAGTATTTT.

This clonotype appeared many times. The chain links TRBV7-9 to TRBJ2-7; 7 bases are a match to TRBD2. The J segment lost 2 bases and the V segment lost 5 bases, leaving 6 bases of the junction unmatched. The CDR3 has 14 residues. The germline gives CDR1 SEHNR, CDR2 FQNEAQ (reference sequence). The CDR3 DNA reads TGTGCCAGCAGCCCCGGGGGAGGGCCCTACGAGCAGTACGTC. It is translated as CASSPGGGPYEQYV.

This clonotype was found many times. This chain links TRBV7-6 with TRBJ1-2; tentatively, D is TRBD1 (6 bases). Germline V lookup: CDR1 SGHVS, CDR2 FNYEAQ. Trimming left V 5 bases short and J 2 bases short, with 12 bases between. The length of the CDR3 is 14 residues. CDR3 amino acids: CASSLGGMNYGYTF. In DNA form, the CDR3 reads TGTGCCAGCAGCCTAGGGGGTATGAACTATGGCTACACCTTC.

V usage is TRBV12-3 or TRBV12-4 and J usage is TRBJ1-3, with 9 bases matching TRBD1. The junction had 9 bases not matched to a gene; V was cut back by 3 bases and J by 3 bases. The CDR3 is made up of 17 amino acids. The CDR3 here is CASSFSRDRVFGNTIYF. CDR3 DNA: TGTGCCAGCAGTTTCAGCCGGGACAGGGTATTTGGAAACACCATATATTTT.

Worth noting for this clonotype: One junction end disagrees with the germline gene, perhaps due to a read error. The V gene is TRBV4-1, the J gene TRBJ2-2; D gene unclear. This CDR3 has 14 residues. The germline CDR1 and CDR2 sequences are MGHRA and YSYEKL. CDR3 nucleotides: TGTGCCAGCAGCCGCTTGGGCGGTATTGGGGAGCTGTTTTTT. The encoded protein is CASSRLGGIGELFF.

The chain recombines TRBV15 with TRBJ2-1; D call uncertain. Trimming left V 2 bases short and J 4 bases short, with 3 bases between. Germline-derived CDR1 and CDR2 are LNHNV and YYDKDF (reference sequence). There are 12 residues in the CDR3. The CDR3 loop reads CATSRPYNEQFF. CDR3 coding DNA: TGTGCCACCAGCAGACCGTACAATGAGCAGTTCTTC.

J is TRBJ2-7 and V is TRBV5-6; possibly TRBD1 for D (6 bases). Deletions cut 0 bases from V and 1 base from J, with 14 bases between. Per the germline V gene, CDR1 is SGHDT and CDR2 is YYEEEE. The CDR3 covers 16 residues. In DNA, the CDR3 is TGTGCCAGCAGCTTGGCGGTAGGGACATCATCCTACGAGCAGTACGTC. Translated: CASSLAVGTSSYEQYV.

This clonotype showed up many times. The chain couples TRBV7-9 to TRBJ2-7; D may be TRBD1 (5 bases). CDR3 size: 12 residues. Germline CDR1 and CDR2: SEHNR and FQNEAQ (reference sequence). V lost 2 bases and J 3 bases, leaving 5 bases between the germline ends. This CDR3 is CASSLTGYEQYV. In DNA, the CDR3 is TGTGCCAGCAGCTTAACAGGCTACGAGCAGTACGTC.

This clonotype has only a few counts. CDR3 loop: CASSAGPGQGVTEAFF. The CDR3 DNA is TGTGCCAGTAGTGCGGGACCGGGACAGGGGGTCACTGAAGCTTTCTTT. The V gene is TRBV19, the J gene TRBJ1-1, with TRBD1 matching 11 bases. The J segment lost 4 bases and the V segment lost 5 bases, leaving 9 bases of the junction unmatched. The CDR3 totals 16 residues. Germline lookup yields CDR1 LNHDA and CDR2 SQIVND (reference sequence).

This clonotype was detected a few times. The CDR3 nucleotides read TGTGCCAGTATCTCCAGACAGGGGAATACTGAAGCTTTCTTT. Amino acids: CASISRQGNTEAFF. The chain joins TRBV19 to TRBJ1-1; 8 positions match TRBD1. The germline V gene has CDR1 LNHDA and CDR2 SQIVND (reference sequence). Trimming cost V 7 bases and J 5 bases; bases outside gene matches: 9. The CDR3 runs to 14 residues.

This rearrangement joins TRBV7-3 to TRBJ2-1, with TRBD2 matching 10 bases. Germline assignment: CDR1 SGHTA and CDR2 FQGTGA. After removal of 3 bases from V and 2 bases from J, the junction contained 4 bases not matched to a gene. The CDR3 loop spans 16 amino acids. The CDR3 reads CASSFFSGRTYNEQFF. The CDR3 nucleotides read TGTGCCAGCAGCTTTTTTAGCGGGAGGACCTACAATGAGCAGTTCTTC.

This clonotype has only a few counts. The rearrangement uses TRBV4-1 and TRBJ2-1, with TRBD2 identical over 14 bases. CDR3 size: 17 residues. The trim removed 3 bases at V and 7 bases at J, leaving 8 bases unmatched. CDR1 and CDR2 (germline): MGHRA, YSYEKL. CDR3 sequence reads: CASSQMTSGGAGNEQFF. The CDR3 coding sequence is TGCGCCAGCAGCCAGATGACTAGCGGGGGGGCGGGGAATGAGCAGTTCTTC.

Ten or more counts support this clonotype. The chain combines TRBV12-3 or TRBV12-4 with TRBJ1-2; D is undetermined. The CDR3 is 11 amino acids. Trimming shortened V by 1 base and J by 12 bases, and 9 bases separated the two germline ends. CDR3 loop: CASSLGAWHTF. The CDR3 DNA reads TGTGCCAGCAGTTTAGGCGCCTGGCACACCTTC.

The V and J genes are TRBV20-1 and TRBJ2-2; tentative D call: TRBD2 (6 bases). Germline CDR1 and CDR2: DFQATT and SNEGSKA (reference sequence). This CDR3 is 17 amino acids long. V was trimmed by 0 bases and J by 0 bases, leaving 14 bases between them. The DNA for the CDR3 is TGCAGTGCTAGAGATCTCAGCGGGCCTACGAACACCGGGGAGCTGTTTTTT. Amino acids: CSARDLSGPTNTGELFF.